This T cell receptor beta chain derives from a study of shared clonotypes between healthy human individuals. It was at deep level that the assay was run. Authors' processing steps: ImmunoSEQ only sent back junction sequences with no quality scores, so filtering was done differently. Profiled with immunoSEQ multiplex PCR; TCRdb holds only in-frame clones, not every one. The D gene and trimming were derived from the DNA, and the V and J assignments and clone size from that table. Here the sample spans around 2,000,000 clones, about 95% being singletons. In germline, CDR1 is GTSNPN, CDR2 SVGIG (reference sequence). Trimming removed 3 bases from V and 6 bases from J, with 14 bases in between. This CDR3 spans 13 amino acids. Naivety among CD8 cells was defined by CD45RO negativity and positive CCR7 selection, thereby excluding terminally differentiated effector memory CD45RA+ cells. Healthy adults negative for HIV, lacking recent acute infections or vaccinations, served as donors.

This sequence was found in a man younger than 30 in good health. The chain couples TRBV30 to TRBJ1-2, with D possibly matching TRBD1 (6 bases). Sample: naive CD8+ T cells sorted from blood. The CDR3 protein is CAWSPTGGHGYTF. The CDR3 DNA follows: TGTGCCTGGAGCCCGACCGGGGGCCATGGCTACACCTTC.